This record concerns one T cell receptor beta chain sequence. Its cognate antigen is unknown. The data belong to a study of T cell responses to AZD1222 COVID-19 vaccine. The study, taken as a whole, reports: In a largely white British group with more females than males, clonal diversity was possibly underestimated. The repertoires were collected only after the peak T cell response. Distributed over spike, vaccine-associated CD4 TCRs predominated at 160-218 and 743-854.

Sequencing was performed with immunoSEQ multiplex PCR; in TCRdb, only in-frame clones are kept and a portion is missing. The sample carries 150,000 or so clones, about 91% recorded once. Germline CDR1 LNHDA, CDR2 SQIVND (reference sequence). The germline V and J ends were trimmed by 3 bases and 0 bases, with 8 bases remaining between them. The CDR3 has 14 amino acids. The clonotype originates from an adult in good health. V gene TRBV19 combines with J gene TRBJ2-5; D uncertain. Sequences were derived from peripheral blood, sampled on day 0 of AZD1222 vaccination. In DNA, the CDR3 is TGTGCCAGTAGTATTAGGCGAAACCAAGAGACCCAGTACTTC. Its protein product is CASSIRRNQETQYF. The entire variable domain, with the rest obtained from reference TRBV19 and TRBJ2-5, is as follows: DGGITQSPKYLFRKEGQNVTLSCEQNLNHDAMYWYRQDPGQGLRLIYYSQIVNDFQKGDIAEGYSVSREKKESFPLTVTSAQKNPTAFYLCASSIRRNQETQYFGPGTRLLVL.